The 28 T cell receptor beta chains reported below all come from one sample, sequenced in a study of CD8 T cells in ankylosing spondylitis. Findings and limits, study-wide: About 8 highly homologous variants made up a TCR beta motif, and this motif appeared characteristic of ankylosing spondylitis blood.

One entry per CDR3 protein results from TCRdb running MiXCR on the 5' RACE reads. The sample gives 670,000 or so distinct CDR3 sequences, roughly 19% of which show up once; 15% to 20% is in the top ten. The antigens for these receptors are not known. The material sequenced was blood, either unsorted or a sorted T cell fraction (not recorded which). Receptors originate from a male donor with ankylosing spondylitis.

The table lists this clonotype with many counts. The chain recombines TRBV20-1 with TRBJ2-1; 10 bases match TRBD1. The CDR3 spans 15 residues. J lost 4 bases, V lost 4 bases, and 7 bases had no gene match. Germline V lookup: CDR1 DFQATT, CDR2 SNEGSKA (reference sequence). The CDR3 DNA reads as TGCAGTGCTATCCGGGACAGGGGTCCTTACAATGAGCAGTTCTTC. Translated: CSAIRDRGPYNEQFF.

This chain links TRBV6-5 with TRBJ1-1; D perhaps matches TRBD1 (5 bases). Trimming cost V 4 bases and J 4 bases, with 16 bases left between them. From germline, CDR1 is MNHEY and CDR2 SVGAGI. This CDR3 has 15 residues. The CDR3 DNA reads TGTGCCAGCAGTTCCCCCTCGAGGGGAGGCACTGAAGCTTTCTTT. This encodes CASSSPSRGGTEAFF.

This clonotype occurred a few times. Here the CDR3 reads CASSLGPMNSGANVLTF. Written as DNA, the CDR3 is TGCGCCAGCAGCTTGGGCCCAATGAACTCTGGGGCCAACGTCCTGACTTTC. The genes are TRBV5-1 and TRBJ2-6; D unresolved. The CDR3 is 17 residues long. Trimming took 0 bases from V and 0 from J, leaving 10 bases between them. Germline CDR1 and CDR2: SGHRS and YFSETQ.

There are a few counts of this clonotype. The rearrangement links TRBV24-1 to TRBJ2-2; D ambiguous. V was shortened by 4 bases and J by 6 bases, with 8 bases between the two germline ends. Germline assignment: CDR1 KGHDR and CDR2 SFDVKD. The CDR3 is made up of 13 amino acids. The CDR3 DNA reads TGTGCCACCAGTGACGAAATCGCCGGGGAGCTGTTTTTT. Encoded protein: CATSDEIAGELFF.

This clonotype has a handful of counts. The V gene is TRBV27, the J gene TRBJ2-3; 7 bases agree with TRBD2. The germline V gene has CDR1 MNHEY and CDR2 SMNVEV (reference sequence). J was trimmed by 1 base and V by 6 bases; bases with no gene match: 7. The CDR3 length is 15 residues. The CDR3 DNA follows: TGTGCCAGCAGCCCCGGGGGGTTGGGCACAGATACGCAGTATTTT. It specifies CASSPGGLGTDTQYF.

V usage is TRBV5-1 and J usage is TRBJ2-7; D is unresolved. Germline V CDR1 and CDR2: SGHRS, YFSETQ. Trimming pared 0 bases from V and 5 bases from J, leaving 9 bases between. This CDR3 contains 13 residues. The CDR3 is CASSLVPRDEQYF. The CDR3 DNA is TGCGCCAGCAGCTTGGTACCTCGCGACGAGCAGTACTTC.

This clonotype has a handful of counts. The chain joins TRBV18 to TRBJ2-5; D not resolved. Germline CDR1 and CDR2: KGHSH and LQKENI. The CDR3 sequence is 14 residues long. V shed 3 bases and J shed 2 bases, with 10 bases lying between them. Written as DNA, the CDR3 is TGTGCCAGCTCACCGATGGGGAAACAAGAGACCCAGTACTTC. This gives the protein CASSPMGKQETQYF.

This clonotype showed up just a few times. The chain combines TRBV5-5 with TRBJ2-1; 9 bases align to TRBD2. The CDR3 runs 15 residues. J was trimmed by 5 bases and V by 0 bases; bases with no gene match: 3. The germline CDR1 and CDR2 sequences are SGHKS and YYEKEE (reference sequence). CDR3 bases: TGTGCCAGCAGCTTGGGTAGCGGGGGCAACAATGAGCAGTTCTTC. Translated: CASSLGSGGNNEQFF.

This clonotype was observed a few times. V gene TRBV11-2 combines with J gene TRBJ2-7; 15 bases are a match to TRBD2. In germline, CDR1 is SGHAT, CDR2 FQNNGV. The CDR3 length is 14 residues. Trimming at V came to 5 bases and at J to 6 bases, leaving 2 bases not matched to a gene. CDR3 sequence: CASSMGLAGGEQYF. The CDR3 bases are TGTGCCAGCAGCATGGGACTAGCGGGAGGCGAGCAGTACTTC.

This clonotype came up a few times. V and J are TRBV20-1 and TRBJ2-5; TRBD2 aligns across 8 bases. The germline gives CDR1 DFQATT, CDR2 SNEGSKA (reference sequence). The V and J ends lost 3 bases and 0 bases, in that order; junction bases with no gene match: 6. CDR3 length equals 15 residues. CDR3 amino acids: CSASVAGQYQETQYF. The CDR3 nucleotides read TGCAGTGCTAGTGTAGCGGGGCAGTACCAAGAGACCCAGTACTTC.

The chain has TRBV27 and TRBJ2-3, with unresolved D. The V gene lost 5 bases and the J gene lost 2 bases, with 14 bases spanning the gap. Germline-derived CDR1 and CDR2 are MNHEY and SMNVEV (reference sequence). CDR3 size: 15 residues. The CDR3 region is CASSPLRVLTDTQYF. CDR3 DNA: TGTGCCAGCAGTCCCCTGCGAGTCCTCACAGATACGCAGTATTTT.

CDR3 sequence reads: CASSSTDRIYGYTF. In DNA form, the CDR3 reads TGTGCCAGCAGCTCTACCGACAGGATCTATGGCTACACCTTC. The chain is built from TRBV12-3 or TRBV12-4 and TRBJ1-2; possibly TRBD1 for D (6 bases). The CDR3 sequence is 14 residues long. Trimming left V 6 bases short and J 4 bases short, with 15 bases between.

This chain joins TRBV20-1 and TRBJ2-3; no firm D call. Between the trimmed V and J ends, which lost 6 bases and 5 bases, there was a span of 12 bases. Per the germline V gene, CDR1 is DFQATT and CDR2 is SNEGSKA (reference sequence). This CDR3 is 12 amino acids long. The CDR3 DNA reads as TGCAGTGCAACGCTGGCTGGAGATACGCAGTATTTT. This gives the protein CSATLAGDTQYF.

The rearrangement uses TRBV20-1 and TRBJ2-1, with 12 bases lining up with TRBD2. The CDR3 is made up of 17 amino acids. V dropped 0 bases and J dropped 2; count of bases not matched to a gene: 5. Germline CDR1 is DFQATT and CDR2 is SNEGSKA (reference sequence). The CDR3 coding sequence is TGCAGTGCTAGAGATCCTCTAGCGGGAGGGCCCTACAATGAGCAGTTCTTC. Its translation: CSARDPLAGGPYNEQFF.

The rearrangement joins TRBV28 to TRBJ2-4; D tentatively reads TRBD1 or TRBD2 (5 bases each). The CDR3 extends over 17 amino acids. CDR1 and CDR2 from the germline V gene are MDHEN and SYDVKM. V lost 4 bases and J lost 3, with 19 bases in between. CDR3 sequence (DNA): TGTGCCAGCAGTTCTGTGAGGCTAGTGAGGGGCAAAAACATTCAGTACTTC. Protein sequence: CASSSVRLVRGKNIQYF.

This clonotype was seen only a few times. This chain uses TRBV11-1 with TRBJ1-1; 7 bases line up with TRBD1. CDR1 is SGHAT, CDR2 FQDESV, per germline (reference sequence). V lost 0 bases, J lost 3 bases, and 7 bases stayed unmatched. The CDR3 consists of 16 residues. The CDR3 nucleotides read TGTGCCAGCAGCTTAGCGAGGACAGGAGGGGACACTGAAGCTTTCTTT. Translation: CASSLARTGGDTEAFF.

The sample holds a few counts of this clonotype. The CDR3 protein is CASSLEGWVDTQYF. CDR3 in DNA: TGTGCCAGCAGCTTAGAGGGTTGGGTCGATACGCAGTATTTT. The rearrangement joins TRBV7-8 to TRBJ2-3; D remains ambiguous. CDR1 is SGHVS and CDR2 is FQNEAQ in the germline V gene. CDR3 length: 14 amino acids. V gave up 1 base and J gave up 6 bases, with 11 bases separating them.

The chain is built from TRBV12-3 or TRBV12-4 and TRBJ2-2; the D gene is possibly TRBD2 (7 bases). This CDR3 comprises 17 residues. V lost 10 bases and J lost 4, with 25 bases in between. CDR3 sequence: CAIRGAGVAQATGELFF. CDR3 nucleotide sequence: TGTGCCATCCGGGGGGCTGGGGTAGCCCAAGCCACCGGGGAGCTGTTTTTT.

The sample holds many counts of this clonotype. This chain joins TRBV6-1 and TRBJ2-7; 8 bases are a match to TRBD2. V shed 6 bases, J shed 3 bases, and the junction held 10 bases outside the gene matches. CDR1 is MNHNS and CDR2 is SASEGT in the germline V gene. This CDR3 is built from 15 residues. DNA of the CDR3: TGTGCCAGCAGACTCCAGCGGGAGACTAACTACGAGCAGTACTTC. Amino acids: CASRLQRETNYEQYF.

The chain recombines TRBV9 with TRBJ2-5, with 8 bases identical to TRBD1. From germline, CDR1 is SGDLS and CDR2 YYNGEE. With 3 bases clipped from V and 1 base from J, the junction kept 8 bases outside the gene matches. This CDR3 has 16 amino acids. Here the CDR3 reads CASSGRQGTPQETQYF. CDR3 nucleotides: TGTGCCAGCAGCGGACGACAGGGGACCCCCCAAGAGACCCAGTACTTC. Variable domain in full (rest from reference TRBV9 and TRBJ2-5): DSGVTQTPKHLITATGQRVTLRCSPRSGDLSVYWYQQSLDQGLQFLIQYYNGEERAKGNILERFSAQQFPDLHSELNLSSLELGDSALYFCASSGRQGTPQETQYFGPGTRLLVL.

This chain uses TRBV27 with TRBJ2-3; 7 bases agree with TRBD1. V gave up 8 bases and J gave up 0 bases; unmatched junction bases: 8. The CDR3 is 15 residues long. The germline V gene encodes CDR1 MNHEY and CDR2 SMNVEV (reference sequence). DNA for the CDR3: TGTGCCAGCCGGTCACAGGGGATTAGCACAGATACGCAGTATTTT. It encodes CASRSQGISTDTQYF.

Here the CDR3 DNA reads TGCGCCAGCAGCCAAGAGAGGCGGGGGGGACGCAATGAGCAGTTCTTC. Protein sequence: CASSQERRGGRNEQFF. This chain connects TRBV4-1 to TRBJ2-1; 9 bases are a match to TRBD2. The J segment lost 6 bases and the V segment lost 0 bases, leaving 6 bases of the junction unmatched. Germline-derived CDR1 and CDR2 are MGHRA and YSYEKL. This CDR3 is 16 amino acids long.

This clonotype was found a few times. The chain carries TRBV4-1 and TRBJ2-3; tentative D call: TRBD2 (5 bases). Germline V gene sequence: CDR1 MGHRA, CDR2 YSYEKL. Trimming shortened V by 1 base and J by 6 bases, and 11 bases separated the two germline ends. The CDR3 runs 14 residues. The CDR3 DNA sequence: TGCGCCAGCAGCCAAGTTCGGTCGGGGGATACGCAGTATTTT. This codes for CASSQVRSGDTQYF.

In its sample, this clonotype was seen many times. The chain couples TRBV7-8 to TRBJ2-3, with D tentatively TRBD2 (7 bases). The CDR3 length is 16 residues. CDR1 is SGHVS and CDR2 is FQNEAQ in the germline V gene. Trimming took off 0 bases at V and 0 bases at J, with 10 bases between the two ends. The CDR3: CASSLAGGLSTDTQYF. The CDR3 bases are TGTGCCAGCAGCTTAGCCGGGGGGCTTAGCACAGATACGCAGTATTTT.

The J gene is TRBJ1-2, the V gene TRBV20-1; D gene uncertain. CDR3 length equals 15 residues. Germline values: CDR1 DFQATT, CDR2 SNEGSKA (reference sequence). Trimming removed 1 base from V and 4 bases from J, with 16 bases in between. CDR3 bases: TGCAGTGCTAGAGTACAAACAGCGGCTTTCTATGGCTACACCTTC. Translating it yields CSARVQTAAFYGYTF.

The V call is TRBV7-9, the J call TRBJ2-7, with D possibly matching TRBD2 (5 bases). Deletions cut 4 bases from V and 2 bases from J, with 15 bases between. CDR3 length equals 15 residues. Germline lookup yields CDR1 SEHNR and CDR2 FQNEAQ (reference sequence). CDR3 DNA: TGTGCCAGCAGCTCTAGTGGCGGGCTGGCCTACGAGCAGTACTTC. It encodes CASSSSGGLAYEQYF. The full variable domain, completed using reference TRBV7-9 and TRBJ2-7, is DTGVSQNPRHKITKRGQNVTFRCDPISEHNRLYWYRQTLGQGPEFLTYFQNEAQLEKSRLLSDRFSAERPKGSFSTLEIQRTEQGDSAMYLCASSSSGGLAYEQYFGPGTRLTVT.

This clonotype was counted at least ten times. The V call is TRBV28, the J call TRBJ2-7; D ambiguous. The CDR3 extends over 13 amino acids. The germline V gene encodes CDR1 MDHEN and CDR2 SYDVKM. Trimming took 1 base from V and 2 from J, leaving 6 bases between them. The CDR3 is CASSLLLTYEQYF. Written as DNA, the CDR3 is TGTGCCAGCAGTTTATTACTAACCTACGAGCAGTACTTC.

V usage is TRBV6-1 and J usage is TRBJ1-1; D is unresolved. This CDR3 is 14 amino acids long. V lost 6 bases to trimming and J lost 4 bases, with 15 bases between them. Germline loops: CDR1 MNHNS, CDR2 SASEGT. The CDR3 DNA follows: TGTGCCAGCAGCCCCCGCCCGTTCGGCACTGAAGCTTTCTTT. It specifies CASSPRPFGTEAFF.